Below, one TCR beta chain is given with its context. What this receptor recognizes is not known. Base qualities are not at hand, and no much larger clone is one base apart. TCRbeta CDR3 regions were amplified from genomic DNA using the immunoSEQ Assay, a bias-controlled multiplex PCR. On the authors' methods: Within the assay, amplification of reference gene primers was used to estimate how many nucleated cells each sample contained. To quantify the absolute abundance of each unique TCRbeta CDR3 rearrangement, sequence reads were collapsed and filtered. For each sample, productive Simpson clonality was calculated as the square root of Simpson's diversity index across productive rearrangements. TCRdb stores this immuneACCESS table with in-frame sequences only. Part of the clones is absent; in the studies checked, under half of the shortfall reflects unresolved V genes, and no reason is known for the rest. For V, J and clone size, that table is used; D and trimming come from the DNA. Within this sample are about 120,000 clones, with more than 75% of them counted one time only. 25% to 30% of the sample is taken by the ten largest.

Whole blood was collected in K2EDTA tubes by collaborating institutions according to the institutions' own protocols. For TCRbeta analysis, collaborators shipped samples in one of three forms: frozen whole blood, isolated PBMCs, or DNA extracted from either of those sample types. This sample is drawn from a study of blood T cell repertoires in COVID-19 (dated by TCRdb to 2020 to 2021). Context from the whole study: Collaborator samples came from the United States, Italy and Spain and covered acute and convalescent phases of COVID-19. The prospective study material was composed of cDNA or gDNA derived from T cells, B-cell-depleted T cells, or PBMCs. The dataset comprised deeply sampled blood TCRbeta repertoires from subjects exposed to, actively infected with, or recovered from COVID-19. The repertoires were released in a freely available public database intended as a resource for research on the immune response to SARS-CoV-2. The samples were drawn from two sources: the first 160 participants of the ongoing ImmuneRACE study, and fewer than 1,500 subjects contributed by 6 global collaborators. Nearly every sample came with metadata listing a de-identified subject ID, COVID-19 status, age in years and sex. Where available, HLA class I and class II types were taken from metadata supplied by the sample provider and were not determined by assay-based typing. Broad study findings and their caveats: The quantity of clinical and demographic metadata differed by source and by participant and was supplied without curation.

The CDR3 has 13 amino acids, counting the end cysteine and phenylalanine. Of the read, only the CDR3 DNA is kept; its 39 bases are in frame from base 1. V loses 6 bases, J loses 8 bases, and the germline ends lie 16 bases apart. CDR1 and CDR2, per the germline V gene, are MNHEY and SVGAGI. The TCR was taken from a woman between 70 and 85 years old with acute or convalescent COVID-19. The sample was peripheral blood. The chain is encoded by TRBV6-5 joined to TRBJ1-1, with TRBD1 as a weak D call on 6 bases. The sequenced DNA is TGTGCCAGCAGGCAATCAGGGGTGCTCGAAGCTTTCTTT. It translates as CASRQSGVLEAFF.